The table lists the clone carrying this T cell receptor beta chain with many counts. Its antigen is unidentified. TCRdb analysed the 5' RACE reads with MiXCR anew, one entry per CDR3 protein. This table holds some 96,000 distinct CDR3 sequences, 4.4% found once. Indicated time point: sample taken at primary tumor resection. The germline gives CDR1 SGHKS, CDR2 YYEKEE (reference sequence). Trimming cost V 4 bases and J 5 bases, with 13 bases left between them. This CDR3 is 14 amino acids long. The data derive from a study of spatial heterogeneity in lung cancer. General study findings and limits: Within tumors, counts of expanded alpha and beta TCRs tracked tumor mutation counts.

This sequence was found in a male donor with early-stage non-small cell lung cancer. Sequenced material: lung tumor tissue, taken at surgery. This sequence joins TRBV5-5 and TRBJ1-5, with D possibly TRBD1 on 5 matching bases. The CDR3 DNA is TGTGCCAGCAGCACAGACAGCTATTATCAGCCCCAGCATTTT. It specifies CASSTDSYYQPQHF.